The sequence of this T cell receptor (beta chain) was determined in a study of T-cell reconstitution after alpha-beta-depleted transplantation in children (dated by TCRdb to 2016 to 2017). General notes on the study: T-cell immune reconstitution after TCRalphabeta/CD19-depleted allogeneic hematopoietic cell transplantation in children was quantitatively tracked in the study by means of TCR repertoire profiling.

From the cysteine up to the phenylalanine, the CDR3 has a length of 14 residues. The CDR3 DNA has 42 bases and is translated from base 1. Looking up the germline V gene yields CDR1 SNHLY and CDR2 FYNNEI. V lost 6 bases and J lost 4 bases, and the count of bases not matched to a germline gene is 7. Receptor libraries were prepared by PCR. The reads were generated on an Illumina HiSeq 2500. TCR libraries were prepared with molecular barcoding, using unique molecular identifiers to normalize TCRbeta repertoire quantification. TCRdb reanalyzed the raw reads on its own, using fastp at Q25 for trimming and MiXCR for clone calling, and kept in-frame beta chains. Entries that share a CDR3 protein sequence are merged under the most common genes and DNA. This sample gives 500,000 or so distinct CDR3 sequences in total; around a third of them show up just once. Approximately 2.3% of the sample rests with the top ten.

In the case of this clonotype: Its antigen is not yet known. No base quality values were provided; no much bigger clone lies one nucleotide off.

The chain uses TRBV2 and TRBJ2-7, with 9 bases matching TRBD1. The clonotype was recovered from a human donor who donated a stem cell graft to a child with aplastic anemia. The sample in question was PBMCs from the stem cell graft donor, obtained from the stem cell graft. The DNA is as follows: TGTGCCAGCAGAAGACAGGGGGTAGGGTACGAGCAGTACTTC. Its protein reads: CASRRQGVGYEQYF.